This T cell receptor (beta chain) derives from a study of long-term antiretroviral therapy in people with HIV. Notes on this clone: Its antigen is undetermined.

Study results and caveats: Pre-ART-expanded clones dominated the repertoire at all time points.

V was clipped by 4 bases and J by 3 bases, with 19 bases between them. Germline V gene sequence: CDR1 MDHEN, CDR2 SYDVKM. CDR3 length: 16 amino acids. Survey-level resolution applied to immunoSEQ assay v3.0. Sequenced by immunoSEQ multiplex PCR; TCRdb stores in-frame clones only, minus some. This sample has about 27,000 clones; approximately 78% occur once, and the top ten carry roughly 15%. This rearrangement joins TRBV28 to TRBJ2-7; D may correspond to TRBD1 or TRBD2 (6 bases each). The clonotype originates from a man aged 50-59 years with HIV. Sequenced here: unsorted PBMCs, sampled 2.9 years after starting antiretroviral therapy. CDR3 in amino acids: CASSSPRRGRIYEQYF. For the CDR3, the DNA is TGTGCCAGCAGTTCCCCACGTCGGGGGCGCATCTACGAGCAGTACTTC. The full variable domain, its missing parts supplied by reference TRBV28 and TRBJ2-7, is DVKVTQSSRYLVKRTGEKVFLECVQDMDHENMFWYRQDPGLGLRLIYFSYDVKMKEKGDIPEGYSVSREKKERFSLILESASTNQTSMYLCASSSPRRGRIYEQYFGPGTRLTVT.